This T cell receptor beta chain came from a study of cytomegalovirus exposure and HLA in healthy donors. Broader study findings: A further, later analysis showed that HLA-associated TCR beta chains (compared with equally common others) were more clonally expanded. Analyses of presence and absence presupposed an approximately uniform sequencing depth across donors.

The PCR was carried out with 60 Vbeta primers and 13 Jbeta primers. Generated by immunoSEQ multiplex PCR, the TCRdb table keeps only in-frame clones and is missing some. The table has roughly 160,000 clones, about 65% seen once. Concerning this clone itself: The antigen is not known.

Germline CDR1 reads LNHDA; CDR2 reads SQIVND (reference sequence). Trimming took 7 bases from V and 4 from J; bases not matched to a gene: 7. The CDR3 sequence is 14 residues long. Sequences were obtained from PBMCs. The chain uses TRBV19 and TRBJ2-5; 9 nucleotides align to TRBD1. This TCR was recovered from a woman aged 30 to 39 in good health and CMV-seronegative. The CDR3 bases are TGTGCCAGTACTAACACAGGGGGCGCAGAGACCCAGTACTTC. It codes for CASTNTGGAETQYF.